One and the same sample provided the 12 T cell receptor beta chains below, sequenced in a study of early T cells in non-severe SARS-CoV-2 infection. TCRdb processed the 5' RACE reads anew with MiXCR; each CDR3 protein has one entry. Among more than 45,000 distinct CDR3 sequences listed, around 11% were seen once. Material: whole blood. Source of these receptors: an adult who was a healthcare worker with PCR-confirmed SARS-CoV-2 infection or an uninfected control (not recorded which).

The chain has TRBV6-6 and TRBJ2-3; the D is unclear. Germline assignment: CDR1 MNHNY and CDR2 SVGAGI (reference sequence). This CDR3 spans 15 amino acids. V was pared by 6 bases and J by 0 bases, with 13 bases between. The CDR3 protein is CASSPRWASTDTQYF. The CDR3 nucleotides are TGTGCCAGCAGCCCGCGCTGGGCTAGCACAGATACGCAGTATTTT.

This clonotype was detected only a few times. V is TRBV5-4 and J is TRBJ2-7, with TRBD2 identical over 8 bases. The germline gives CDR1 SGHNT, CDR2 YYREEE (reference sequence). The CDR3 has 16 amino acids. With 6 bases clipped from V and 1 base from J, the junction kept 12 bases outside the gene matches. CDR3 amino acids: CASTSYGREASYEQYF. The CDR3 region has the DNA TGTGCCAGCACCTCATATGGGCGGGAGGCATCCTACGAGCAGTACTTC.

The chain links TRBV5-4 to TRBJ2-3; D might be TRBD2 (7 bases). V lost 1 base and J 4 bases, leaving 13 bases between the germline ends. CDR3 length equals 15 residues. CDR1 and CDR2 from the germline V gene are SGHNT and YYREEE (reference sequence). CDR3 residues: CASSLREGGADTQYF. CDR3 nucleotide sequence: TGTGCCAGCAGCTTGAGGGAAGGGGGGGCAGATACGCAGTATTTT. Combining the CDR3 with reference TRBV5-4 and TRBJ2-3 gives the whole variable domain ETGVTQSPTHLIKTRGQQVTLRCSSQSGHNTVSWYQQALGQGPQFIFQYYREEENGRGNFPPRFSGLQFPNYSSELNVNALELDDSALYLCASSLREGGADTQYFGPGTRLTVL.

This clonotype was recorded many times. The chain employs TRBV11-1 and TRBJ2-1; the D is unclear. Germline assignment: CDR1 SGHAT and CDR2 FQDESV (reference sequence). Deletions cut 6 bases from V and 7 bases from J, with 7 bases between. This CDR3 spans 11 amino acids. The CDR3 sequence is CASRYLNEQFF. CDR3 sequence (DNA): TGTGCCAGCAGATACTTGAATGAGCAGTTCTTC.

V and J are TRBV7-2 and TRBJ2-4; the D gene is possibly TRBD2 (7 bases). CDR3 length equals 19 residues. CDR1 and CDR2 (germline): SGHTA, FQGNSA. V lost 1 base, J lost 2 bases, and 21 bases lay in between. CDR3 nucleotide sequence: TGTGCCAGCAGCTTAGGGCTCGGGACACCCGGGAGGTCCAAAAACATTCAGTACTTC. This sequence encodes CASSLGLGTPGRSKNIQYF.

In its sample, this clonotype was seen a few times. The chain is built from TRBV15 and TRBJ1-2, with D unclear. CDR1 is LNHNV, CDR2 YYDKDF, per germline (reference sequence). This CDR3 has 15 amino acids. V lost 0 bases, J lost 4 bases, and 12 bases lay in between. The CDR3 is CATSRELRSSYGYTF. DNA for the CDR3: TGTGCCACCAGCAGAGAGCTTCGTTCTTCCTATGGCTACACCTTC.

The V and J genes are TRBV5-5 and TRBJ2-2; 7 bases match TRBD2. This CDR3 is 15 amino acids long. Trimming cost V 3 bases and J 7 bases; bases outside gene matches: 9. Germline CDR1 reads SGHKS; CDR2 reads YYEKEE (reference sequence). Here the CDR3 DNA reads TGTGCCAGCAGCTCCGGCGGGAGAATAATCGGGGAGCTGTTTTTT. Its translation: CASSSGGRIIGELFF.

This clonotype was counted a few times. This rearrangement joins TRBV9 to TRBJ2-3; D unresolved. The CDR3 loop spans 14 amino acids. CDR1 and CDR2 from the germline V gene are SGDLS and YYNGEE. V dropped 0 bases and J dropped 3 bases, with 8 bases sitting between them. Here the CDR3 reads CASSVASWTDTQYF. In nucleotides, the CDR3 is TGTGCCAGCAGCGTAGCTAGTTGGACAGATACGCAGTATTTT.

This clonotype has only a few counts. V usage is TRBV4-1 and J usage is TRBJ1-5; D not certain. The CDR3 spans 13 residues. The germline V and J ends were trimmed by 0 bases and 4 bases, with 4 bases remaining between them. Germline loops: CDR1 MGHRA, CDR2 YSYEKL. This CDR3 reads CASSQDGNQPQHF. The CDR3 nucleotides read TGCGCCAGCAGCCAAGATGGAAATCAGCCCCAGCATTTT.

As for this clonotype: It is likely a read error, because the conserved phenylalanine at the end of the CDR3 is missing. The chain recombines TRBV20-1 with TRBJ2-1, with unresolved D. V dropped 5 bases and J dropped 9 bases, with 14 bases sitting between them. The CDR3 loop spans 12 amino acids. Germline V CDR1 and CDR2: DFQATT, SNEGSKA (reference sequence). The CDR3 DNA reads as TGCAGTGCTTGGGTTCCAGGCAGTGAGCAGTTCCTC. Translation: CSAWVPGSEQFL.

Many counts were recorded for this clonotype. The chain links TRBV29-1 to TRBJ2-1; D gene ambiguous. The germline CDR1 and CDR2 sequences are SQVTM and ANQGSEA. CDR3 size: 12 residues. Trimming cost V 5 bases and J 0 bases, with 5 bases left between them. DNA for the CDR3: TGCAGCGTTTGGGGCTCCTACAATGAGCAGTTCTTC. Translating gives CSVWGSYNEQFF.

This clonotype occurred a few times. The rearrangement links TRBV2 to TRBJ1-1; 11 nucleotides match TRBD1. From germline, CDR1 is SNHLY and CDR2 FYNNEI. The CDR3 covers 16 residues. V trimming: 3 bases; J trimming: 5 bases; junction bases outside the gene matches: 8. In DNA form, the CDR3 reads TGTGCCAGCAGTGATTGGACAGGGGGCGCCTTTACTGAAGCTTTCTTT. Its protein product is CASSDWTGGAFTEAFF. Using reference TRBV2 and TRBJ1-1 for the parts outside the CDR3, the full variable domain is EPEVTQTPSHQVTQMGQEVILRCVPISNHLYFYWYRQILGQKVEFLVSFYNNEISEKSEIFDDQFSVERPDGSNFTLKIRSTKLEDSAMYFCASSDWTGGAFTEAFFGQGTRLTVV.